Shown below are 25 T cell receptor beta chains from a single sample sequenced in a study of T cell repertoires in cytomegalovirus infection. No antigen is known for these receptors. TCRdb itself ran the reads through MiXCR, one entry per CDR3 protein. Here the sample spans a few hundred thousand distinct CDR3 sequences, around 20% being singletons. The material sequenced was cultured PBMCs, taken from culture after CMV antigen stimulation. The receptors derive from a human donor in good health (CMV status not recorded). Some clones in this sample may be carry-over from other donors' samples.

This clonotype was recorded a few times. V usage is TRBV6-9 and J usage is TRBJ2-7, with a possible D match to TRBD2 (5 bases). CDR1 is MNHGY and CDR2 is SVAAGI in the germline V gene. The CDR3 spans 20 residues. V was shortened by 6 bases and J by 5 bases, with 35 bases between the two germline ends. The chain's CDR3 is CASRRREPTKHQNGVNEQYV. CDR3 coding DNA: TGTGCCAGCAGACGGCGTGAGCCTACCAAACACCAAAACGGGGTTAACGAGCAGTACGTC.

The chain carries TRBV10-3 and TRBJ1-1; no definite D call. There are 14 residues in the CDR3. Trimming took off 6 bases at V and 0 bases at J, with 11 bases between the two ends. Germline V CDR1 and CDR2: ENHRY, SYGVKD. CDR3 nucleotide sequence: TGTGCCATCAGGGGCGGCAGATTGAACACTGAAGCTTTCTTT. Its translation is CAIRGGRLNTEAFF.

This clonotype appeared a few times. The rearrangement joins TRBV24-1 to TRBJ2-4; TRBD1 matches 7 bases. CDR1 and CDR2 from the germline V gene are KGHDR and SFDVKD. Unmatched junction bases numbered 9, after V lost 4 bases and J lost 7 bases. The CDR3 spans 15 residues. CDR3 sequence reads: CATSENDRDRNIQYF. The CDR3 DNA sequence: TGTGCCACCAGTGAAAATGACAGGGATAGGAACATTCAGTACTTC.

This clonotype appeared a few times. The chain couples TRBV12-3 or TRBV12-4 to TRBJ1-2, with 9 bases fitting TRBD1. J lost 4 bases, V lost 4 bases, and 7 bases had no gene match. CDR3 length equals 15 residues. CDR3 amino acids: CASSYTLDRGYGYTF. The CDR3, as DNA: TGTGCCAGCAGTTATACCCTGGACAGGGGCTATGGCTACACCTTC.

V usage is TRBV20-1 and J usage is TRBJ2-1; unclear D gene. This CDR3 has 12 residues. CDR1 and CDR2 (germline): DFQATT, SNEGSKA (reference sequence). V was pared by 4 bases and J by 5 bases, with 9 bases between. The CDR3 region is CSATRPNNEQFF. The CDR3 coding sequence is TGCAGTGCTACCCGACCCAACAATGAGCAGTTCTTC.

This clonotype was seen at least ten times. The chain uses TRBV7-9 and TRBJ2-1, with D tentatively TRBD1 (7 bases). The CDR3 is 15 residues long. CDR1 and CDR2 from the germline V gene are SEHNR and FQNEAQ (reference sequence). Trimming shortened V by 5 bases and J by 3 bases, and 14 bases separated the two germline ends. As DNA, the CDR3 is TGTGCCAGCAGCCGCGGGACAGTTTTCTACAATGAGCAGTTCTTC. Translated, it gives CASSRGTVFYNEQFF.

The V gene is TRBV3-1, the J gene TRBJ1-2; a possible D gene is TRBD1 (5 bases). The CDR3 contains 14 residues. CDR1 is LGHDT and CDR2 is YNNKEL in the germline V gene (reference sequence). The ends were cut back, 2 bases at V and 7 bases at J, with 14 bases in the middle. Here the CDR3 reads CASSQSQGGSGYTF. The CDR3 nucleotides read TGTGCCAGCAGCCAAAGTCAGGGCGGGTCTGGCTACACCTTC.

This clonotype turned up a few times. The CDR3 is CASSLFGIGQTSTDTQYF. The CDR3 nucleotides read TGTGCCAGCAGTTTATTTGGTATTGGGCAGACTAGCACAGATACGCAGTATTTT. V usage is TRBV27 and J usage is TRBJ2-3; no clear D. This CDR3 has 18 amino acids. V shed 1 base and J shed 0 bases, with 17 bases lying between them. Per germline, CDR1 MNHEY and CDR2 SMNVEV (reference sequence).

There are many counts of this clonotype. This chain joins TRBV12-3 or TRBV12-4 and TRBJ1-2, with TRBD1 matching over 9 bases. The CDR3 runs 15 residues. V shed 0 bases, J shed 6 bases, and the junction held 5 bases outside the gene matches. The CDR3 is CASSLALGQGDGYTF. The CDR3 region has the DNA TGTGCCAGCAGTTTAGCGCTGGGACAGGGAGATGGCTACACCTTC.

This clonotype turned up a few times. V usage is TRBV6-1 and J usage is TRBJ1-6; D is perhaps TRBD1 (6 bases). Trimming removed 7 bases from V and 7 bases from J, with 14 bases in between. Germline V CDR1 and CDR2: MNHNS, SASEGT. The CDR3 totals 14 residues. CDR3 in amino acids: CASNVARGNSPLHF. In DNA form, the CDR3 reads TGTGCCAGCAATGTCGCCAGGGGAAATTCACCCCTCCACTTT.

The chain employs TRBV12-3 or TRBV12-4 and TRBJ1-5, with D perhaps TRBD1 (6 bases). Trimming removed 3 bases at V and 7 bases at J, with 16 bases between. The CDR3 covers 15 residues. DNA for the CDR3: TGTGCCAGCAGTTTGGAGGGGGGCGGAAGGCAGCCCCAGCATTTT. It yields the protein CASSLEGGGRQPQHF.

Comment on this clonotype: Its ends do not fully match the called genes, so a read error is possible. V is TRBV5-1 and J is TRBJ2-1; D may correspond to TRBD1 or TRBD2 (5 bases each). This CDR3 comprises 15 residues. Germline CDR1 SGHRS, CDR2 YFSETQ. The CDR3 bases are TGCGCCAGCAGCGAGACCCCCCGGGGCGACAAGGAGCAGTTCTTC. It translates to CASSETPRGDKEQFF.

Only a few counts were recorded for this clonotype. The CDR3 bases are TGTGCCACCAGCAGAGACGGGGGCGGGTACGAGCAGTACGTC. Amino acids: CATSRDGGGYEQYV. V and J are TRBV15 and TRBJ2-7; D is perhaps TRBD1 or TRBD2 (6 bases each). Germline values: CDR1 LNHNV, CDR2 YYDKDF (reference sequence). The CDR3 has 14 amino acids. Trimming shortened V by 0 bases and J by 4 bases, and 10 bases separated the two germline ends.

The chain couples TRBV12-3 or TRBV12-4 to TRBJ1-3; no clear D gene. This CDR3 is built from 12 residues. Trimming removed 3 bases from V and 5 bases from J, with 5 bases in between. DNA for the CDR3: TGTGCCAGCAGTTTCTTTAGAAACACCATATATTTT. This gives the protein CASSFFRNTIYF.

The V and J genes are TRBV18 and TRBJ1-2; tentative D call: TRBD1 (6 bases). The germline V and J ends were trimmed by 3 bases and 4 bases, with 21 bases remaining between them. Germline CDR1 KGHSH, CDR2 LQKENI. This CDR3 contains 17 residues. The CDR3 nucleotides are TGTGCCAGCTCACCCGGACAGACGACTACTAAGAGCTATGGCTACACCTTC. This encodes CASSPGQTTTKSYGYTF.

This clonotype turned up a few times. The chain uses TRBV28 and TRBJ1-4; 8 positions agree with TRBD1. Trimming removed 0 bases from V and 10 bases from J; junction bases left unmatched: 10. The CDR3 has 16 amino acids. Germline values: CDR1 MDHEN, CDR2 SYDVKM. CDR3 amino acids: CASSLWMQGAASKLFF. CDR3 DNA: TGTGCCAGCAGTTTATGGATGCAGGGGGCCGCTTCAAAACTGTTTTTT.

The gene calls are TRBV12-3 or TRBV12-4 and TRBJ1-2; TRBD1 aligns across 9 bases. The V and J ends lost 6 bases and 6 bases, in that order; junction bases with no gene match: 11. The CDR3 sequence is 15 residues long. The CDR3 loop reads CASSPGQGIINGYTF. CDR3 nucleotide sequence: TGTGCCAGCAGCCCGGGACAGGGTATCATTAATGGCTACACCTTC.

The DNA for the CDR3 is TGTGCCAGTAGTATCGGATTTGCAAGCGGGAGCGGCGCGCAGTACTTC. Translation gives CASSIGFASGSGAQYF. The J gene is TRBJ2-7, the V gene TRBV19; 8 bases agree with TRBD2. There are 16 residues in the CDR3. CDR1 and CDR2 from the germline V gene are LNHDA and SQIVND (reference sequence). The J segment lost 9 bases and the V segment lost 3 bases, leaving 16 bases of the junction unmatched.

This clonotype was recorded a few times. The rearrangement links TRBV4-1 to TRBJ2-3, with 8 bases identical to TRBD2. The CDR3 has 17 amino acids. Looked up from germline, CDR1 is MGHRA and CDR2 is YSYEKL. J gave up 4 bases and V 1 base, and 10 bases lay outside the gene matches. For the CDR3, the DNA is TGCGCCAGCAGCCAAGTCCGCCGCAGCGGGAGTGCAGATACGCAGTATTTT. Amino acids: CASSQVRRSGSADTQYF.

This chain links TRBV12-3 or TRBV12-4 with TRBJ2-1; 8 bases line up with TRBD1. V trimming: 6 bases; J trimming: 8 bases; junction bases outside the gene matches: 12. This CDR3 is 15 amino acids long. The CDR3 sequence is CASRVRTGTTDEQFF. DNA of the CDR3: TGTGCCAGCAGGGTAAGGACAGGGACGACGGATGAGCAGTTCTTC.

This clonotype was detected many times. The chain has TRBV7-2 and TRBJ1-5; no clear D gene. The CDR3 length is 15 residues. Germline V gene data show CDR1 as SGHTA and CDR2 as FQGNSA. V gave up 1 base and J gave up 1 base, with 8 bases separating them. CDR3 nucleotides: TGTGCCAGCAGCTTAGTGATAGGGAGCAATCAGCCCCAGCATTTT. This sequence encodes CASSLVIGSNQPQHF.

The chain carries TRBV4-1 and TRBJ2-4; D remains ambiguous. This CDR3 has 11 amino acids. CDR1 MGHRA and CDR2 YSYEKL come from the germline V gene. With 4 bases removed from V and 12 bases from J, the gap between germline ends came to 10 bases. The CDR3 DNA follows: TGCGCCAGCAGCCTCGGCGTGTCTCAGTACTTC. It translates to CASSLGVSQYF.

This clonotype appeared many times. V gene TRBV12-3 or TRBV12-4 combines with J gene TRBJ1-1, with 7 nucleotides matching TRBD1. V trimming: 2 bases; J trimming: 1 base; junction bases outside the gene matches: 7. This CDR3 is built from 16 residues. The CDR3 protein is CASSLLPTGKNTEAFF. The CDR3 DNA is TGTGCCAGCAGTTTATTACCGACAGGGAAGAACACTGAAGCTTTCTTT.

This clonotype was seen more than once but under ten times. The genes are TRBV2 and TRBJ1-2; 7 positions match TRBD1. V trimming: 7 bases; J trimming: 2 bases; junction bases outside the gene matches: 4. This CDR3 is 13 amino acids long. Germline V gene sequence: CDR1 SNHLY, CDR2 FYNNEI. The CDR3 nucleotides read TGTGCCAGCAAATCACAGGGGAACTATGGCTACACCTTC. It yields the protein CASKSQGNYGYTF.

This clonotype was seen more than once but under ten times. For the CDR3, the DNA is TGTGCCAGCAGCTCAGAATGGGGACCCCAAGAGACCCAGTACTTC. This encodes CASSSEWGPQETQYF. The rearrangement uses TRBV11-2 and TRBJ2-5; tentatively, D is TRBD1 or TRBD2 (5 bases each). V gave up 4 bases and J gave up 1 base, with 13 bases separating them. Germline lookup yields CDR1 SGHAT and CDR2 FQNNGV. The CDR3 consists of 15 residues.